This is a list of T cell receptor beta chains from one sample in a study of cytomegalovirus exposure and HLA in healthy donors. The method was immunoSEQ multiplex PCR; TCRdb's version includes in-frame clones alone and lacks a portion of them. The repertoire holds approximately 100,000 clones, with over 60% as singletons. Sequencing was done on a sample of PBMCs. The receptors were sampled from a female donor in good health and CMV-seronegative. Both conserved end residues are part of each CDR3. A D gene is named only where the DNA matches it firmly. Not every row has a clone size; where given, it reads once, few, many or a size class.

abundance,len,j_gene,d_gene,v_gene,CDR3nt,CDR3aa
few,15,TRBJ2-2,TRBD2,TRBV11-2,TGTGCCAGCAGCTTCCTAGCGGGGGGGACCGGGGAGCTGTTTTTT,CASSFLAGGTGELFF
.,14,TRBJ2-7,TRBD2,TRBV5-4,TGTGCCAGCAGCTTCGGGGGACTAGCCTACGAGCAGTACTTC,CASSFGGLAYEQYF
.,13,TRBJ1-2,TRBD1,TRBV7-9,TGTGCCAGCAGCCCTACAGGGGCGCTTGGCTACACCTTC,CASSPTGALGYTF
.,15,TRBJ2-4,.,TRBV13,TGTGCCAGCAGCGGGGAGCGGGTAGCCAAAAACATTCAGTACTTC,CASSGERVAKNIQYF
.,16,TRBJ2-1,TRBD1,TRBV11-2,TGTGCCAGCAGCTCCCTACGAGGCCGCAGGGGGAATGAGCAGTTCTTC,CASSSLRGRRGNEQFF
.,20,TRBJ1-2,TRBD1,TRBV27,TGTGCCAGCAGTTTAAGCCGATGGCGGTCGCAGGACAGGGCCTTCTATGGCTACACCTTC,CASSLSRWRSQDRAFYGYTF
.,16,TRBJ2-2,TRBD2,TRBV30,TGTGCCTGGAGTGTAACTAGCGGGAAAGGAACCGGGGAGCTGTTTTTT,CAWSVTSGKGTGELFF
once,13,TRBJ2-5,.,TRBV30,TGTGCCTGGACACTCCGGGTAGGAGAGACCCAGTACTTC,CAWTLRVGETQYF
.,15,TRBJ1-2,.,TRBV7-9,TGTGCCAGCAGCATCACCCCCCAGGGGAACTATGGCTACACCTTC,CASSITPQGNYGYTF
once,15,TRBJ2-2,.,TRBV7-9,TGTGCCAGCAGCCCTACGGGTCTCAACACCGGGGAGCTGTTTTTT,CASSPTGLNTGELFF
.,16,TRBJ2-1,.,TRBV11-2,TGTGCCAGCAGCTCCCCCTGGGGGGACGGGGGAAATGAGCAGTTCTTC,CASSSPWGDGGNEQFF
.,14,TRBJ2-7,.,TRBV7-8,TGTGCCAGCACCTTTCTCGGGAGCCGCTACGAGCAGTACTTC,CASTFLGSRYEQYF
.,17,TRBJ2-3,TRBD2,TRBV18,TGTGCCAGCTCACCGAGGACTAGCGGGGCGAGGGAAGATACGCAGTATTTT,CASSPRTSGAREDTQYF
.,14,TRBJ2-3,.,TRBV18,TGTGCCAGCTCACCCATGGGGCTCGTCGATACGCAGTATTTT,CASSPMGLVDTQYF
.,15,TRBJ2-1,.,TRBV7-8,TGTGCCAGCAGCTTAGACAGGGGGGGGCGGAATGAGCAGTTCTTC,CASSLDRGGRNEQFF
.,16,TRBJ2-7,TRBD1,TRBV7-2,TGTGCCAGCAGCTCCCACTGGACAGGGAGATCCTACGAGCAGTACTTC,CASSSHWTGRSYEQYF
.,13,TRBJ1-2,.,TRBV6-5,TGTGCCAGCAGGACGTCGGGGGTCTATGGCTACACCTTC,CASRTSGVYGYTF
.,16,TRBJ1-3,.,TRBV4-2,TGTGCCAGCAGCCGATCTCTAGACCTCTCTGGAAACACCATATATTTT,CASSRSLDLSGNTIYF
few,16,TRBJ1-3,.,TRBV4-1,TGCGCCAGCAGCGCCCTGGGGGGAGGTTCTGGAAACACCATATATTTT,CASSALGGGSGNTIYF
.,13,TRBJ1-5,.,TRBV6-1,TGTGCCAGCAGTGAGGTGTCCGACAGGCCCCAGCATTTT,CASSEVSDRPQHF
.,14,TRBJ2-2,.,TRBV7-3,TGTGCCAGCAGACTAGAGGGTAACACCGGGGAGCTGTTTTTT,CASRLEGNTGELFF
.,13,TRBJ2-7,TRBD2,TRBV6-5,TGTGCCAGCAGGCGGGGGGTGGACTACGAGCAGTACTTC,CASRRGVDYEQYF
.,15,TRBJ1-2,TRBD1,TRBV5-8,TGTGCCAGCAGCCAGGAGGACAGGGGTAATAATGGCTACACCTTC,CASSQEDRGNNGYTF
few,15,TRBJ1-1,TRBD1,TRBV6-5,TGTGCCAGCAGGCGGGACAGGGGGATTTTGACTGAAGCTTTCTTT,CASRRDRGILTEAFF
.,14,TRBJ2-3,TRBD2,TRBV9,TGTGCCAGCAGCGTAGGGGGGGGAAGGGATACGCAGTATTTT,CASSVGGGRDTQYF
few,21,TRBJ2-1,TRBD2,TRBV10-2,TGCGCCAGCAGTGATAGAGCCGGGACTAGCGGGGTTCACCGCTCCTACAATGAGCAGTTCTTC,CASSDRAGTSGVHRSYNEQFF
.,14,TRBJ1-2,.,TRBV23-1,TGCGCCCAGCGGGTGGGAGGGGACAACTATGGCTACACCTTC,CAQRVGGDNYGYTF
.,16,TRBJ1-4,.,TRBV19,TGTGCCAGTAGTATAGGACTACTTACAACTAATGAAAAACTGTTTTTT,CASSIGLLTTNEKLFF
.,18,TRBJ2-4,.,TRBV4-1,TGCGCCAGCAGCCAAGATCCCTTAGCGGAACTAGCCAAAAACATTCAGTACTTC,CASSQDPLAELAKNIQYF
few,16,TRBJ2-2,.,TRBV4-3,TGCGCCAGCAGCCAAGATCAGGCGGGGAACACCGGGGAGCTGTTTTTT,CASSQDQAGNTGELFF
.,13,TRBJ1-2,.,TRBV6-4,TGTGCCAGCAGTGACGGGGGGGTCTATGGCTACACCTTC,CASSDGGVYGYTF
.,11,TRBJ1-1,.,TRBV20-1,TGCAGTGCTAGGGGCATCACTGAAGCTTTCTTT,CSARGITEAFF
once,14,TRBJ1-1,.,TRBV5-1,TGCGCCAGCAGCTTGGACGGGGGGTACACTGAAGCTTTCTTT,CASSLDGGYTEAFF
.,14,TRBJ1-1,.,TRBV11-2,TGTGCCAGCAGCCCCCAACTCCAGAACACTGAAGCTTTCTTT,CASSPQLQNTEAFF
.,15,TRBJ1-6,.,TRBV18,TGTGCCAGCTCACCTCCAGGGCTCTATAATTCACCCCTCCACTTT,CASSPPGLYNSPLHF
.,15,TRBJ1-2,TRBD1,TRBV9,TGTGCCAGCAGCGTTGGACAGGGTTCTAACTATGGCTACACCTTC,CASSVGQGSNYGYTF
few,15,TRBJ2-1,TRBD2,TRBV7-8,TGTGCCAGCAGCTTAGGGGGGGGGATCTACAATGAGCAGTTCTTC,CASSLGGGIYNEQFF
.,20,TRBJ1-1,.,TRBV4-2,TGTGCCAGCAGCCAAGAAATTTCTTCGTTGGGAGGAGGAGGGAACACTGAAGCTTTCTTT,CASSQEISSLGGGGNTEAFF
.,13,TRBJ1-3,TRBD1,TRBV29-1,TGCAGCGTCGAGGGGGCGGTAGGAAACACCATATATTTT,CSVEGAVGNTIYF
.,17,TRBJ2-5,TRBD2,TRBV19,TGTGCCAGTAGTATGGGGACTAGCGGGGGGCGAAGGAAGACCCAGTACTTC,CASSMGTSGGRRKTQYF
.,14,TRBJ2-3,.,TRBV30,TGTGCCTGGAGTGCCAGATCCAGCACAGATACGCAGTATTTT,CAWSARSSTDTQYF
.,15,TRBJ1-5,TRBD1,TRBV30,TGTGCCTGGAGTGTACAGACAGGGGCACGACAGCCCCAGCATTTT,CAWSVQTGARQPQHF
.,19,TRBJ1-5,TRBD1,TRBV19,TGTGCCAGTAGTATATTGGGACGGACAGGGGGATATAGCAATCAGCCCCAGCATTTT,CASSILGRTGGYSNQPQHF
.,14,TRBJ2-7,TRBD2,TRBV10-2,TGCGCCAGCAGTGAACGCGGGGGGTCAAGGGAGCAGTACTTC,CASSERGGSREQYF
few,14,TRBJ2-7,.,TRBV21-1,TGTGCCAGCAGCAGACGACAGGGAGCCCACGAGCAGTACTTC,CASSRRQGAHEQYF
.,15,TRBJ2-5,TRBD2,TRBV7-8,TGTGCCAGCAGCCCCGGGACGGGGGGATTGGAGACCCAGTACTTC,CASSPGTGGLETQYF
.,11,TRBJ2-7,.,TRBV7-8,TGTGCCAGCAGCCCTGGGCCCGAGCAGTACTTC,CASSPGPEQYF
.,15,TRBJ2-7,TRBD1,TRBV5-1,TGCGCCAGCAGCCCAAGACAGGGGGCTTCCTACGAGCAGTACTTC,CASSPRQGASYEQYF
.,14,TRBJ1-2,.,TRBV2,TGTGCCAGCAGTGAAGACAGGGCCCCTTCTGGCTACACCTTC,CASSEDRAPSGYTF
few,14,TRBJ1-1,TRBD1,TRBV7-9,TGTGCCAGCAGACTGGGACAGGGGGACACTGAAGCTTTCTTT,CASRLGQGDTEAFF
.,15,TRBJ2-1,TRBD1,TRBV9,TGTGCCAGCAGCGCTCCCGGGACAGGGATCGATGAGCAGTTCTTC,CASSAPGTGIDEQFF
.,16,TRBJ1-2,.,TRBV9,TGTGCCAGCAGCCCCCGCCCAAGTAAGGGGAACTATGGCTACACCTTC,CASSPRPSKGNYGYTF
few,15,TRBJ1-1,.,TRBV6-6,TGTGCCAGCAGTCTACCCCCGGGACAAGGGTTTAGGGGTTTCTTT,CASSLPPGQGFRGFF